One and the same sample provided the 22 T cell receptor beta chains below, sequenced in a study of blood T cell repertoires in COVID-19. Here immunoSEQ multiplex PCR was the method, and the copy in TCRdb shows in-frame clones only, minus some. The sample shows around 120,000 clones, approximately 90% of them seen only once. The specimen was peripheral blood. These receptors came from a human donor in a cohort sampled during active COVID-19.

This clone has a single count. This chain connects TRBV11-2 to TRBJ2-3; D ambiguous. There are 15 residues in the CDR3. The V and J ends lost 5 bases and 1 base respectively, with 13 bases between them. Per the germline V gene, CDR1 is SGHAT and CDR2 is FQNNGV. This CDR3 is CASSNLRAGTDTQYF. The CDR3 coding sequence is TGTGCCAGCAGCAACCTAAGAGCCGGCACAGATACGCAGTATTTT. Filled out from reference TRBV11-2 and TRBJ2-3, the complete variable domain reads EAGVAQSPRYKIIEKRQSVAFWCNPISGHATLYWYQQILGQGPKLLIQFQNNGVVDDSQLPKDRFSAERLKGVDSTLKIQPAKLEDSAVYLCASSNLRAGTDTQYFGPGTRLTVL.

The J gene is TRBJ2-5, the V gene TRBV14; 9 nucleotides agree with TRBD2. The V segment lost 4 bases and the J segment 3 bases; nucleotides outside the gene matches: 9. This CDR3 contains 16 residues. Germline CDR1 reads SGHDN; CDR2 reads FVKESK. The CDR3 DNA reads as TGTGCCAGCAGCCCATGGTTAGCGGGGGCAAAAGAGACCCAGTACTTC. Amino acid sequence: CASSPWLAGAKETQYF.

The rearrangement joins TRBV5-4 to TRBJ1-1; weak D call: TRBD1 (5 bases). CDR1 and CDR2 (germline): SGHNT, YYREEE (reference sequence). The CDR3 has 12 residues. Trimming stripped 2 bases from V and 8 bases from J, with 10 bases between. The CDR3 is CASSLAGLEAFF. CDR3 in DNA: TGTGCCAGCAGCTTAGCAGGGCTCGAAGCTTTCTTT.

The chain joins TRBV4-1 to TRBJ1-1; D might be TRBD1 (6 bases). The germline V and J ends were trimmed by 0 bases and 9 bases, with 11 bases remaining between them. This CDR3 has 13 residues. Per the germline V gene, CDR1 is MGHRA and CDR2 is YSYEKL. CDR3 region: CASSQDGGAQAFF. Written as DNA, the CDR3 is TGCGCCAGCAGCCAAGATGGGGGGGCTCAAGCTTTCTTT.

The chain couples TRBV5-1 to TRBJ1-1, with a tentative D call TRBD1 (6 bases). V was shortened by 2 bases and J by 4 bases, with 21 bases between the two germline ends. CDR1 is SGHRS and CDR2 is YFSETQ in the germline V gene. This CDR3 comprises 17 residues. The CDR3 DNA follows: TGCGCCAGCAGCTTAGTCAAGGGGGTCGCTCTTGGCACTGAAGCTTTCTTT. Translated, it gives CASSLVKGVALGTEAFF.

This clone was seen repeatedly, ten times or more. The rearrangement uses TRBV5-1 and TRBJ2-7, with 9 bases identical to TRBD1. V lost 4 bases, J lost 6 bases, and 8 bases stayed unmatched. Germline CDR1 is SGHRS and CDR2 is YFSETQ. CDR3 length: 14 residues. The CDR3 is CASSANRGLFEQYF. The CDR3 coding sequence is TGCGCCAGCAGCGCGAACAGGGGGCTGTTCGAGCAGTACTTC.

This chain connects TRBV10-2 to TRBJ2-5, with a weak D call TRBD1 (5 bases). V gave up 1 base and J gave up 3 bases, with 6 bases separating them. Germline values: CDR1 WSHSY, CDR2 SAAADI. The CDR3 has 13 amino acids. The CDR3 sequence is CASSELGEETQYF. In DNA, the CDR3 is TGCGCCAGCAGTGAGTTAGGGGAAGAGACCCAGTACTTC.

The J gene is TRBJ2-1, the V gene TRBV5-1, with D possibly matching TRBD2 (6 bases). The CDR3 consists of 19 residues. Germline CDR1 SGHRS, CDR2 YFSETQ. Trimming took 4 bases from V and 0 from J, leaving 23 bases between them. DNA for the CDR3: TGCGCCAGCAGCGGGACCGGGAGCGAGTTTTTCAGCTCCTACAATGAGCAGTTCTTC. As protein: CASSGTGSEFFSSYNEQFF.

The chain recombines TRBV6-5 with TRBJ2-7, with unresolved D. Germline V gene data show CDR1 as MNHEY and CDR2 as SVGAGI. The CDR3 sequence is 11 residues long. The CDR3 coding sequence is TGTGCGACGACAACTTCCTACGAGCAGTACTTC. This translates into CATTTSYEQYF.

V usage is TRBV5-6 and J usage is TRBJ2-5; D is possibly TRBD1 (6 bases). V gave up 4 bases and J gave up 0 bases, with 10 bases separating them. CDR3 length equals 14 residues. The germline gives CDR1 SGHDT, CDR2 YYEEEE. The CDR3 here is CASSRQAYQETQYF. The DNA for the CDR3 is TGTGCCAGCAGCCGACAGGCTTACCAAGAGACCCAGTACTTC.

In the case of this clone: Other nucleotide sequences from this sample produce the same CDR3. The chain uses TRBV3-1 (or the pseudogene TRBV3-2) and TRBJ2-7; 12 nucleotides align to TRBD2. V shed 2 bases, J shed 0 bases, and the junction held 5 bases outside the gene matches. Germline V gives CDR1 LGHDT, CDR2 YNNKEL (reference sequence). This CDR3 contains 17 residues. In DNA, the CDR3 is TGTGCCAGCAGCCAAACCACTAGCGGGAGGTCCTCCTACGAGCAGTACTTC. Amino acids: CASSQTTSGRSSYEQYF.

The CDR3 reads CASRGDRDNEQFF. DNA for the CDR3: TGTGCCAGCAGAGGGGACAGGGACAATGAGCAGTTCTTC. V gene TRBV7-9 combines with J gene TRBJ2-1, with 9 bases identical to TRBD1. J was trimmed by 5 bases and V by 6 bases; bases with no gene match: 2. CDR3 length: 13 residues. Germline loops: CDR1 SEHNR, CDR2 FQNEAQ (reference sequence).

This chain joins TRBV2 and TRBJ2-2; TRBD2 agrees at 13 bases. The V segment lost 8 bases and the J segment 5 bases; nucleotides outside the gene matches: 8. There are 16 residues in the CDR3. Germline V gene data show CDR1 as SNHLY and CDR2 as FYNNEI. The CDR3 here is CASGPGLAGKTGELFF. In DNA form, the CDR3 reads TGTGCCAGCGGCCCGGGACTAGCGGGAAAGACCGGGGAGCTGTTTTTT.

The chain carries TRBV5-6 and TRBJ1-2; no reliable D call. Germline-derived CDR1 and CDR2 are SGHDT and YYEEEE. The CDR3 totals 12 residues. V shed 5 bases and J shed 5 bases, with 10 bases lying between them. CDR3 in amino acids: CASSEGGYGYTF. Here the CDR3 DNA reads TGTGCCAGCAGTGAGGGCGGGTATGGCTACACCTTC. Supplemented by reference TRBV5-6 and TRBJ1-2, the full variable domain reads DAGVTQSPTHLIKTRGQQVTLRCSPKSGHDTVSWYQQALGQGPQFIFQYYEEEERQRGNFPDRFSGHQFPNYSSELNVNALLLGDSALYLCASSEGGYGYTFGSGTRLTVV.

This clone was recorded only once. The V and J genes are TRBV2 and TRBJ2-3; 8 nucleotides align to TRBD2. V lost 8 bases and J lost 4; bases outside the gene matches: 14. Germline lookup yields CDR1 SNHLY and CDR2 FYNNEI. CDR3 size: 16 residues. CDR3: CASAQGPAGVADTQYF. The DNA for the CDR3 is TGTGCCAGCGCGCAAGGGCCAGCGGGAGTCGCAGATACGCAGTATTTT.

The chain links TRBV5-1 to TRBJ2-1; TRBD2 might be the D (6 bases). This CDR3 is built from 15 residues. The germline gives CDR1 SGHRS, CDR2 YFSETQ. Trimming took off 0 bases at V and 0 bases at J, with 7 bases between the two ends. The CDR3 DNA follows: TGCGCCAGCAGCTTGGGCGGGGCCTCCTACAATGAGCAGTTCTTC. This codes for CASSLGGASYNEQFF.

The J gene is TRBJ2-7, the V gene TRBV19; no firm D call. Germline assignment: CDR1 LNHDA and CDR2 SQIVND (reference sequence). CDR3 length: 13 residues. Trimming shortened V by 5 bases and J by 0 bases, and 8 bases separated the two germline ends. This CDR3 is CASSLQFSYEQYF. The CDR3 DNA reads as TGTGCCAGTAGTCTACAGTTCTCCTACGAGCAGTACTTC.

The rearrangement links TRBV9 to TRBJ2-3, with TRBD2 identical over 15 bases. The CDR3 consists of 17 residues. CDR1 SGDLS and CDR2 YYNGEE come from the germline V gene. The V and J ends lost 2 bases and 4 bases, in that order; junction bases with no gene match: 5. Here the CDR3 reads CASSVGGLAGGSDTQYF. CDR3 DNA: TGTGCCAGCAGCGTGGGGGGACTAGCGGGAGGATCAGATACGCAGTATTTT.

The V and J genes are TRBV10-2 and TRBJ2-7, with D perhaps matching TRBD2 (5 bases). The CDR3 loop spans 14 amino acids. V lost 5 bases to trimming and J lost 0 bases, with 11 bases between them. CDR1 and CDR2 (germline): WSHSY, SAAADI. The CDR3 DNA is TGCGCCAGCAGTCCCAGAGGGCTCTCCTACGAGCAGTACTTC. It codes for CASSPRGLSYEQYF.

This clone showed up many times. One end of the junction fails to match germline, which may point to a read error. Written as DNA, the CDR3 is TGTGCTAGCAGCGCGACCGGGACTAGCGGGACCGGGGAGCTGTTTTTT. Translation gives CASSATGTSGTGELFF. The rearrangement uses TRBV7-7 and TRBJ2-2; 12 bases line up with TRBD2. This CDR3 contains 16 residues. Germline CDR1 SSHAT, CDR2 FNYEAQ (reference sequence).

The rearrangement links TRBV2 to TRBJ1-1; D not certain. In germline, CDR1 is SNHLY, CDR2 FYNNEI. Deletions cut 6 bases from V and 5 bases from J, with 7 bases between. The CDR3 is 11 residues long. Written as DNA, the CDR3 is TGTGCCAGCAGCCCGGTGACTGAAGCTTTCTTT. It codes for CASSPVTEAFF.

The rearrangement links TRBV6-1 to TRBJ2-2, with D maybe TRBD1 (6 bases). CDR3 size: 15 residues. Trimming stripped 1 base from V and 7 bases from J, with 13 bases between. Germline V gives CDR1 MNHNS, CDR2 SASEGT. CDR3 in amino acids: CASSEEDRFHGELFF. The CDR3 DNA reads as TGTGCCAGCAGTGAAGAAGACAGGTTTCACGGGGAGCTGTTTTTT.